The 8 T cell receptor beta chains given below trace back to one sample, sequenced in a study of T cell changes during pregnancy in multiple sclerosis (dated by TCRdb to the late 2010s). Library prep was done by the immunoSEQ multiplex PCR assay. Sourced from immuneACCESS, this table was stored by TCRdb with only in-frame sequences that have V and J called. A share of the clones is absent; for the studies checked, an unresolved V gene accounts for under half, and the remainder has no known explanation. This sample is represented by tens of thousands of clones; 80% to 95% of them were singletons. In total, the top ten clones hold over 6% of the sample. This specimen was CD8+ T cells from peripheral blood mononuclear cells, taken in the third trimester of pregnancy. The origin of the receptors is a female donor with multiple sclerosis, enrolled in a pregnancy study.

The chain combines TRBV19 with TRBJ2-7; D gene ambiguous. The germline gives CDR1 LNHDA, CDR2 SQIVND (reference sequence). The CDR3 has 13 residues. Trimming took off 1 base at V and 5 bases at J, with 9 bases between the two ends. For the CDR3, the DNA is TGTGCCAGTAGTATAGGAGTTTTCAACGAGCAGTACTTC. Protein sequence: CASSIGVFNEQYF. The variable domain in full, completed from reference TRBV19 and TRBJ2-7, reads DGGITQSPKYLFRKEGQNVTLSCEQNLNHDAMYWYRQDPGQGLRLIYYSQIVNDFQKGDIAEGYSVSREKKESFPLTVTSAQKNPTAFYLCASSIGVFNEQYFGPGTRLTVT.

The chain recombines TRBV5-4 with TRBJ1-4; D is undetermined. Germline V gene data show CDR1 as SGHNT and CDR2 as YYREEE (reference sequence). The CDR3 totals 16 residues. V dropped 0 bases and J dropped 4 bases, with 13 bases sitting between them. The CDR3, as DNA: TGTGCCAGCAGCTTGGGAGGATTACGTATTAATGAAAAACTGTTTTTT. Translation: CASSLGGLRINEKLFF.

Here the CDR3 DNA reads TGCGCCAGCAGCCAAGAGCCGGGACTCACAGATACGCAGTATTTT. Translated, it gives CASSQEPGLTDTQYF. The chain joins TRBV4-1 to TRBJ2-3, with a possible D match to TRBD2 (6 bases). CDR3 size: 15 residues. Germline loops: CDR1 MGHRA, CDR2 YSYEKL. V was trimmed by 0 bases and J by 2 bases, leaving 9 bases between them.

The rearrangement uses TRBV10-3 and TRBJ2-1, with 9 bases lining up with TRBD2. Germline CDR1 reads ENHRY; CDR2 reads SYGVKD. This CDR3 is built from 16 residues. The V segment lost 3 bases and the J segment 7 bases; nucleotides outside the gene matches: 10. CDR3 nucleotides: TGTGCCATCAGTGAAGCGGGAGGCCCCCAGGCGAATGAGCAGTTCTTC. This gives the protein CAISEAGGPQANEQFF.

The rearrangement uses TRBV28 and TRBJ2-3, with D maybe TRBD2 (6 bases). From germline, CDR1 is MDHEN and CDR2 SYDVKM. This CDR3 spans 14 amino acids. V lost 3 bases and J lost 0, with 7 bases in between. This CDR3 reads CASSLSGSTDTQYF. In DNA, the CDR3 is TGTGCCAGCAGTTTGAGCGGGAGCACAGATACGCAGTATTTT. Variable domain in full (rest from reference TRBV28 and TRBJ2-3): DVKVTQSSRYLVKRTGEKVFLECVQDMDHENMFWYRQDPGLGLRLIYFSYDVKMKEKGDIPEGYSVSREKKERFSLILESASTNQTSMYLCASSLSGSTDTQYFGPGTRLTVL.

V is TRBV9 and J is TRBJ2-1; no reliable D call. In germline, CDR1 is SGDLS, CDR2 YYNGEE. The CDR3 spans 13 residues. V lost 4 bases, J lost 10 bases, and 15 bases lay in between. The CDR3 reads CASSPPSGDEQFF. The CDR3 region has the DNA TGTGCCAGCAGCCCCCCATCGGGTGACGAGCAGTTCTTC.

V usage is TRBV9 and J usage is TRBJ2-1, with D maybe TRBD2 (7 bases). Germline values: CDR1 SGDLS, CDR2 YYNGEE. The CDR3 consists of 16 residues. V lost 8 bases to trimming and J lost 0 bases, with 18 bases between them. The CDR3 loop reads CASQPGGLSSYNEQFF. CDR3 in DNA: TGTGCCAGTCAGCCCGGGGGGCTTAGCTCCTACAATGAGCAGTTCTTC.

J is TRBJ1-5 and V is TRBV28; 10 bases line up with TRBD1. The CDR3 consists of 14 residues. Losses at the gene ends were 4 bases for V and 6 bases for J; bases not matched to a gene: 3. Germline CDR1 is MDHEN and CDR2 is SYDVKM. The CDR3 sequence: CASSSGTGVQPQHF. CDR3 DNA sequence: TGTGCCAGCAGTTCCGGGACAGGGGTTCAGCCCCAGCATTTT.